Listed below are T cell receptor beta chains from one sample, sequenced in a study of monozygotic twins with inflammatory bowel disease. TCRdb reprocessed the 5' RACE reads, keeping one entry per CDR3 protein, no DNA. The sample is made up of 400,000 or so distinct CDR3 sequences, and the top ten hold 2.4% of it. The specimen sequenced was blood. These receptors all come from a human donor with ulcerative colitis or Crohn's disease, or a healthy co-twin of an affected twin (not recorded which). CDR3s include the opening cysteine and the closing phenylalanine or tryptophan.

>TRBJ2-1|TRBV10-3
CAISESPGPSYNEQFF
>TRBJ2-5|TRBV7-2
CASSATVGAETQYF
>TRBJ2-3|TRBV3-1
CASSPGANMADTQYF
>TRBJ1-1|TRBV3-1
CASKTSPGSHTEAFF
>TRBJ2-3|TRBV28
CASSFPGASTDTQYF
>TRBJ1-1|TRBV30
CAWSRRDTEAFF
>TRBJ2-3|TRBV6-5
CASSYYSTDTQYF
>TRBJ2-7|TRBV5-1
CASSVPTGTSGGPSSYEQYF
>TRBJ2-2|TRBV20-1
CSAARGSGDTGELFF
>TRBJ1-4|TRBV5-1
CASSLDQTLVEKLFF
>TRBJ1-2|TRBV12-3/TRBV12-4
CASSLGNRADYGYTF
>TRBJ1-3|TRBV7-2
CASSHRNTIYF
>TRBJ2-1|TRBV5-1
CASSFGTSGRVDEQFF
>TRBJ2-1|TRBV19
CASNPIGAGEDHNEQFF
>TRBJ2-7|TRBV29-1
CSVVGGVYEQYF
>TRBJ2-7|TRBV12-3/TRBV12-4
CASSLYNYEQYF
>TRBJ1-1|TRBV7-2
CASSSDRMNTEAFF
>TRBJ2-3|TRBV2
CASSERLGDTQYF
>TRBJ2-7|TRBV20-1
CSASTRTGPLFEQYF
>TRBJ1-1|TRBV11-2
CASSLVGTGVTEAFF
>TRBJ1-1|TRBV9
CASNPGQVNTEAFF
>TRBJ2-1|TRBV27
CASSSGTSDHNEQFF
>TRBJ2-2|TRBV24-1
CATAGGNTGELFF
>TRBJ2-5|TRBV12-3/TRBV12-4
CASSRSPQPGRETQYF
>TRBJ1-1|TRBV6-6
CASSYSQGLAEAFF
>TRBJ2-1|TRBV29-1
CSFLRNGYEQFF
>TRBJ2-2|TRBV27
CASSSDTFGELFF
>TRBJ1-6|TRBV5-6
CASSLSAGSYNSPLHF
>TRBJ2-3|TRBV11-2
CASSLPGGTDTQYF
>TRBJ1-5|TRBV5-1
CASSLIPNSNQPQHF
>TRBJ1-1|TRBV6-1
CAGKGEGGRTEAFF
>TRBJ2-3|TRBV5-1
CASSSVGAAIDTQYF
>TRBJ2-1|TRBV6-2/TRBV6-3
CASSYKAGMSEQFF
>TRBJ1-1|TRBV25-1
CASSLGRAEAFF
>TRBJ1-1|TRBV7-9
CASRVLGGGDTEAFF
>TRBJ2-3|TRBV10-3
CAIRGADTQYF
>TRBJ1-1|TRBV3-1
CASSRQGAVEAFF
>TRBJ2-7|TRBV5-1
CASSWAGEYEQYF
>TRBJ1-1|TRBV3-1
CASSHDPASEAFF
>TRBJ1-2|TRBV11-2
CASSHGTLHGYTF
>TRBJ2-3|TRBV20-1
CSASGRAVYTQYF
>TRBJ2-2|TRBV7-2
CASSPKGRGGELFF
>TRBJ2-1|TRBV5-1
CASSSNPYNEQFF
>TRBJ2-3|TRBV7-9
CASSSGQGIELDTQYF
>TRBJ2-2|TRBV19
CASSALLRRDTGELFF
>TRBJ1-1|TRBV19
CASKAGGNTEAFF
>TRBJ1-5|TRBV7-3
CASSLIFSNQPQHF
>TRBJ2-7|TRBV5-1
CASSFPVGGPNEQYF
>TRBJ2-7|TRBV2
CASREDRGSYEQYF
>TRBJ2-3|TRBV27
CASSLLGASDTQYF
>TRBJ2-1|TRBV18
CASSRAIGTSDINEQFF
>TRBJ2-5|TRBV4-1
CASSQDGRDFGTQYF
>TRBJ2-2|TRBV9
CASSPHEGTRHPGELFF
>TRBJ1-1|TRBV20-1
CSATGGRGTEAFF
>TRBJ1-4|TRBV29-1
CSVERQGAREKLFF